This is a list of T cell receptor beta chains from one sample in a study of identical twins. TCRdb redid the calling of the 5' RACE reads with MiXCR, one entry per CDR3 protein. The repertoire holds hundreds of thousands of distinct CDR3 sequences, with around 20% as singletons. The sample also formed part of further work on T cells expressing NK-cell markers.

The sequenced sample was PBMCs. These receptors were taken from a woman younger than 30 in good health. CDR3s include the opening cysteine and the closing phenylalanine or tryptophan. A D gene is named only where the DNA matches it firmly. Where a row states a size, it is once, few, many or the class of an expanded clone; other rows omit it.

D: TRBD1
J: TRBJ2-2
V: TRBV29-1
size: NA
length: 14
DNA: TGCAGCGTTGTTTGGACAGGGCAAACCGGGGAGCTGTTTTTT
CDR3: CSVVWTGQTGELFF

D: TRBD2
J: TRBJ2-5
V: TRBV29-1
size: NA
length: 11
DNA: TGCAGCGTGGGACTAGCGGAGACCCAGTACTTC
CDR3: CSVGLAETQYF

D: TRBD2
J: TRBJ2-1
V: TRBV7-9
size: NA
length: 15
DNA: TGTGCCAGCAGCTTGTCCAGCGGGGACTACAATGAGCAGTTCTTC
CDR3: CASSLSSGDYNEQFF

D: NA
J: TRBJ2-3
V: TRBV5-1
size: once
length: 14
DNA: TGCGCCAGCAGCTTACGGGAGAGCACAGATACGCAGTATTTT
CDR3: CASSLRESTDTQYF

D: NA
J: TRBJ2-7
V: TRBV20-1
size: few
length: 15
DNA: TGCAGTGCTAGTGGGGTTGTAGGGGGAAAGGGCGAGCAGTACTTC
CDR3: CSASGVVGGKGEQYF

D: NA
J: TRBJ1-5
V: TRBV7-2
size: few
length: 15
DNA: TGTGCCAGCAGCTTAGCGGACGTAAGCAATCAGCCCCAGCATTTT
CDR3: CASSLADVSNQPQHF

D: NA
J: TRBJ1-2
V: TRBV6-1
size: few
length: 15
DNA: TGTGCCAGCAACCCTAATCAAGGCTCCGTCTATGGCTACACCTTC
CDR3: CASNPNQGSVYGYTF

D: TRBD1
J: TRBJ1-5
V: TRBV5-6
size: few
length: 15
DNA: TGTGCCAGCAGCTTGCTGGACAGGAACAATCAGCCCCAGCATTTT
CDR3: CASSLLDRNNQPQHF

D: NA
J: TRBJ1-1
V: TRBV20-1
size: NA
length: 12
DNA: TGCAGTGCTCGCTCCAGTGGGAGAGGACCTTTCTTT
CDR3: CSARSSGRGPFF

D: NA
J: TRBJ2-7
V: TRBV5-1
size: few
length: 15
DNA: TGCGCCAGCAGCTTGGAGGGCAGCTACGACTACGAGCAGTACTTC
CDR3: CASSLEGSYDYEQYF

D: TRBD1
J: TRBJ1-1
V: TRBV6-1
size: NA
length: 14
DNA: TGTGCCAGCAGTGAATACCAGGGGGAGACTGAAGCTTTCTTT
CDR3: CASSEYQGETEAFF

D: NA
J: TRBJ1-1
V: TRBV29-1
size: NA
length: 15
DNA: TGCAGCGTTGGTTCGGGGTGGGCCATGAACACTGAAGCTTTCTTT
CDR3: CSVGSGWAMNTEAFF

D: TRBD1
J: TRBJ2-7
V: TRBV13
size: once
length: 15
DNA: TGTGCCAGCAGCTTAGGAGGGACAGGGGTCCGCGAGCAGTACTTC
CDR3: CASSLGGTGVREQYF

D: NA
J: TRBJ2-3
V: TRBV29-1
size: NA
length: 14
DNA: TGCAGCGTTGTCGGCACGTTTAGCACAGATACGCAGTATTTT
CDR3: CSVVGTFSTDTQYF

D: NA
J: TRBJ2-5
V: TRBV7-6
size: few
length: 16
DNA: TGTGCCAGCAGCTCTTCGTTCGGGACAAGACAAGAGACCCAGTACTTC
CDR3: CASSSSFGTRQETQYF

D: NA
J: TRBJ1-2
V: TRBV7-2
size: NA
length: 14
DNA: TGTGCCAGCGTACGACGCGGGCTCCGGGATGGCTACACCTTC
CDR3: CASVRRGLRDGYTF

D: TRBD2
J: TRBJ2-5
V: TRBV3-1
size: NA
length: 14
DNA: TGTGCCAGCCGCAGCGGGGGGAACAAAGAGACCCAGTACTTC
CDR3: CASRSGGNKETQYF

D: NA
J: TRBJ2-1
V: TRBV10-3
size: many
length: 14
DNA: TGTGCCATCAGTGAGTTTTCGGGGAGCAATGAGCAGTTCTTC
CDR3: CAISEFSGSNEQFF

D: TRBD1
J: TRBJ1-2
V: TRBV10-3
size: few
length: 15
DNA: TGTGCCACACGTGAGAATGACAGGGTTGGAAAAGGCTACACCTTC
CDR3: CATRENDRVGKGYTF

D: NA
J: TRBJ2-1
V: TRBV6-1
size: many
length: 15
DNA: TGTGCCAGCAGTGAAGGACTAGGGAGATACAATGAGCAGTTCTTC
CDR3: CASSEGLGRYNEQFF

D: NA
J: TRBJ2-1
V: TRBV29-1
size: few
length: 14
DNA: TGCAGCGTTGAAGACGGTAGCTCCTACAATGAGCAGTTCTTC
CDR3: CSVEDGSSYNEQFF

D: NA
J: TRBJ2-7
V: TRBV18
size: NA
length: 14
DNA: TGTGCCAGCTCACCACCGGCAGGAATATACGAGCAGTACTTC
CDR3: CASSPPAGIYEQYF

D: TRBD1
J: TRBJ1-2
V: TRBV9
size: once
length: 13
DNA: TGTGCCAGCAGCCGGGACAGGGAAGGTGGCTACACCTTC
CDR3: CASSRDREGGYTF

D: NA
J: TRBJ2-7
V: TRBV27
size: NA
length: 13
DNA: TGTGCCAGCAGCTTCGGGGGGCCGGGCGAGCAGTACTTC
CDR3: CASSFGGPGEQYF

D: NA
J: TRBJ1-5
V: TRBV6-5
size: NA
length: 15
DNA: TGTGCCAGCAGTTATTTGGGTCGGGGCAATCAGCCCCAGCATTTT
CDR3: CASSYLGRGNQPQHF

D: NA
J: TRBJ2-3
V: TRBV5-6
size: once
length: 11
DNA: TGTGTCAGCAGCTTAAGAGATACGCAGTATTTT
CDR3: CVSSLRDTQYF

D: NA
J: TRBJ2-3
V: TRBV20-1
size: NA
length: 15
DNA: TGCAGTGCTAGAGAAATCGGGGCTAGCACAGATACGCAGTATTTT
CDR3: CSAREIGASTDTQYF

D: NA
J: TRBJ2-7
V: TRBV7-9
size: NA
length: 13
DNA: TGTGCCAGCAGTCCCGAGGGTTCGGAAGAGCAGTACTTC
CDR3: CASSPEGSEEQYF

D: NA
J: TRBJ1-2
V: TRBV10-3
size: few
length: 13
DNA: TGTGCCATCAAGGTTCTGGAATCCTATGGCTACACCTTC
CDR3: CAIKVLESYGYTF

D: NA
J: TRBJ2-7
V: TRBV12-3/TRBV12-4
size: few
length: 14
DNA: TGTGCCAGCAGTTTACAACAGGGTACCTACGAGCAGTACTTC
CDR3: CASSLQQGTYEQYF

D: TRBD2
J: TRBJ2-1
V: TRBV20-1
size: NA
length: 12
DNA: TGCAGTGCTAGCGGGGGGGCCTATGAGCAGTTCTTC
CDR3: CSASGGAYEQFF

D: NA
J: TRBJ2-3
V: TRBV12-3/TRBV12-4
size: few
length: 12
DNA: TGTGCCAGCACCGTCCCAGGGGACACGCAGTATTTT
CDR3: CASTVPGDTQYF

D: TRBD2
J: TRBJ2-7
V: TRBV7-2
size: once
length: 16
DNA: TGTGCCAGCGGAATCGGGACTAGCGGGAGAATCTACGAGCAGTACTTC
CDR3: CASGIGTSGRIYEQYF

D: NA
J: TRBJ2-7
V: TRBV3-1
size: NA
length: 12
DNA: TGTGCCAGCAGTCCCTCGAGGTCCGAGCAGTACTTC
CDR3: CASSPSRSEQYF

D: NA
J: TRBJ2-7
V: TRBV27
size: NA
length: 15
DNA: TGTGCCAGCAGTTCCCCCCGGACCTCCCTGAGCGAGCAGTACTTC
CDR3: CASSSPRTSLSEQYF

D: NA
J: TRBJ2-7
V: TRBV7-6
size: few
length: 16
DNA: TGTGCCAGCAGCCTCTACGGAGCGACTGTTCCGTACGAGCAGTACTTC
CDR3: CASSLYGATVPYEQYF

D: TRBD1
J: TRBJ2-1
V: TRBV12-3/TRBV12-4
size: few
length: 14
DNA: TGTGCCACACTACAGGGGAGCTCCTACAATGAGCAGTTCTTC
CDR3: CATLQGSSYNEQFF

D: TRBD2
J: TRBJ2-1
V: TRBV20-1
size: NA
length: 15
DNA: TGCAGACAAGTGGTGGGACTAGCGGATTACAATGAGCAGTTCTTC
CDR3: CRQVVGLADYNEQFF

D: NA
J: TRBJ2-3
V: TRBV12-5
size: NA
length: 12
DNA: TGTGCTAGTGGTTCCGCAGGGAATACGCAGTATTTT
CDR3: CASGSAGNTQYF

D: NA
J: TRBJ2-1
V: TRBV6-1
size: NA
length: 11
DNA: TGTGCCTCCAGGACCTGGTCGGAGCAGTTCTTC
CDR3: CASRTWSEQFF

D: NA
J: TRBJ2-7
V: TRBV20-1
size: few
length: 12
DNA: TGCAGTGCCGGTCAGGGAAACTACGAGCAGTACTTC
CDR3: CSAGQGNYEQYF

D: TRBD1
J: TRBJ1-2
V: TRBV9
size: many
length: 13
DNA: TGTGCCAGCAGCAGCGGGACAGGCGGTGGCTACACCTTC
CDR3: CASSSGTGGGYTF

D: NA
J: TRBJ2-7
V: TRBV20-1
size: NA
length: 11
DNA: TGCAGTGCTGTTAGCTCCTACGAGCAGTACTTC
CDR3: CSAVSSYEQYF

D: NA
J: TRBJ1-1
V: TRBV15
size: few
length: 14
DNA: TGTGCCACCAGCGTGCGGGGATTTGGCACTGAAGCTTTCTTT
CDR3: CATSVRGFGTEAFF

D: NA
J: TRBJ2-5
V: TRBV19
size: NA
length: 13
DNA: TGTGCCAGTAGTATGAACTCGGAAGAGACCCAGTACTTC
CDR3: CASSMNSEETQYF

D: TRBD1
J: TRBJ2-2
V: TRBV29-1
size: NA
length: 13
DNA: TGCAGCGTCTCGGACAGGGTGACCGGGGAGCTGTTTTTT
CDR3: CSVSDRVTGELFF

D: TRBD2
J: TRBJ2-3
V: TRBV20-1
size: NA
length: 17
DNA: TGCAGTGCTAGAGATCCCCAGCTAGCGGCTAGCACAGATACGCAGTATTTT
CDR3: CSARDPQLAASTDTQYF

D: TRBD1
J: TRBJ1-5
V: TRBV20-1
size: many
length: 15
DNA: TGCAGTGCAAAACTGCCCAGGGGGCGGAATCAGCCCCAGCATTTT
CDR3: CSAKLPRGRNQPQHF

D: TRBD2
J: TRBJ2-1
V: TRBV15
size: many
length: 15
DNA: TGTGCCACCAGCTACGCGGGACTAGCGAACAATGAGCAGTTCTTC
CDR3: CATSYAGLANNEQFF

D: TRBD2
J: TRBJ2-3
V: TRBV24-1
size: NA
length: 17
DNA: TGTGCCACCAGTGATGCGGGAGGAGACAAAAGCACAGATACGCAGTATTTT
CDR3: CATSDAGGDKSTDTQYF

D: NA
J: TRBJ1-1
V: TRBV4-3
size: few
length: 14
DNA: TGCGCCAGCAGCCAAGGACTGAGACCACCTGAAGCTTTCTTT
CDR3: CASSQGLRPPEAFF